This note documents a single T cell receptor beta chain sequence. The CDR3 covers 17 residues. The V gene's germline CDR1 is KGHSH and CDR2 LQKENI. Trimming removed 0 bases from V and 0 bases from J, with 11 bases in between. This sample stems from a study of cytomegalovirus exposure and HLA in healthy donors. The PCR had 60 Vbeta and 13 Jbeta primers. Sequencing was performed with immunoSEQ multiplex PCR; in TCRdb, only in-frame clones are kept and a portion is missing. Here the sample spans about 160,000 clones, approximately 79% being singletons. This rearrangement joins TRBV18 to TRBJ2-2, with D possibly being TRBD1 (6 bases). This clonotype was sampled from a man aged 35 to 55 in good health and CMV-seronegative. Sequenced material: PBMCs. The CDR3: CASSPPGNRANTGELFF. For the CDR3, the DNA is TGTGCCAGCTCACCACCGGGGAACAGGGCGAACACCGGGGAGCTGTTTTTT.